This T cell receptor (beta chain) originates from a study of response to subunit inactivated influenza vaccine. General study results and limits: After each seasonal influenza vaccination, few new T cells are recruited, the authors suggested.

TCRdb re-derived calls from the RT-PCR reads in MiXCR, one entry per CDR3 protein. Of 500,000 or so distinct CDR3 sequences in the sample, about 15% were seen once. This clonotype was seen a handful of times. Its antigen is as yet unknown. The germline V gene encodes CDR1 SGHRS and CDR2 YFSETQ. This CDR3 spans 14 amino acids. V shed 4 bases and J shed 5 bases, with 15 bases lying between them. The chain couples TRBV5-1 to TRBJ1-1; D is ambiguous. This specimen was CD4+ T cells sorted from PBMCs, taken 23 months after vaccination. The sequence derives from a man between 50 and 75 years old who received an inactivated influenza vaccine. CDR3 region: CASSTRTVSTEAFF. The CDR3 nucleotides are TGCGCCAGCAGCACGAGGACGGTCAGTACTGAAGCTTTCTTT.